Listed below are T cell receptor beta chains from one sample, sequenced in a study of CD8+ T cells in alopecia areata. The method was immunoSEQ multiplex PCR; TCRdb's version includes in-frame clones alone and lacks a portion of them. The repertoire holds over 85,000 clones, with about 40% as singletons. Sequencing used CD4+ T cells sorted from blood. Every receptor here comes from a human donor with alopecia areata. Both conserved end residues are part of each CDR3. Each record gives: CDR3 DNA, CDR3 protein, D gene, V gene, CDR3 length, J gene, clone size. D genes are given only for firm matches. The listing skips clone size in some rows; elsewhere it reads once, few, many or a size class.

cdr3_nt: TGTGCCAGCAGTTACAACATACTCACCGGGGAGCTGTTTTTT
cdr3_aa: CASSYNILTGELFF
d_call: NA
v_call: TRBV6-6
cdr3_length: 14
j_call: TRBJ2-2
clone_size: NA

cdr3_nt: TGTGCCAGCAGCTCCGGGGGGCCGCAGTACTTC
cdr3_aa: CASSSGGPQYF
d_call: NA
v_call: TRBV7-2
cdr3_length: 11
j_call: TRBJ2-7
clone_size: NA

cdr3_nt: TGTGCCAGCTCACCGGGCTCTGGGGCCAACGTCCTGACTTTC
cdr3_aa: CASSPGSGANVLTF
d_call: NA
v_call: TRBV18
cdr3_length: 14
j_call: TRBJ2-6
clone_size: NA

cdr3_nt: TGTGCCAGCAGCCCCTCCCCAGGACTAGGACACAATGAGCAGTTCTTC
cdr3_aa: CASSPSPGLGHNEQFF
d_call: TRBD2
v_call: TRBV9
cdr3_length: 16
j_call: TRBJ2-1
clone_size: NA

cdr3_nt: TGCAGCGTTGACGGGGGATCCGGGGCCAACGTCCTGACTTTC
cdr3_aa: CSVDGGSGANVLTF
d_call: NA
v_call: TRBV29-1
cdr3_length: 14
j_call: TRBJ2-6
clone_size: NA

cdr3_nt: TGCAGCGTTGACATGAGCCCAGGGCCCTACGAGCAGTACTTC
cdr3_aa: CSVDMSPGPYEQYF
d_call: NA
v_call: TRBV29-1
cdr3_length: 14
j_call: TRBJ2-7
clone_size: NA

cdr3_nt: TGCAGCGCCGGACAGGGGGTGATTTATGGCTACACCTTC
cdr3_aa: CSAGQGVIYGYTF
d_call: TRBD1
v_call: TRBV29-1
cdr3_length: 13
j_call: TRBJ1-2
clone_size: once

cdr3_nt: TGCAGCGTTAGGACTAGCGCGGCGGGCGAGACCCAGTACTTC
cdr3_aa: CSVRTSAAGETQYF
d_call: TRBD2
v_call: TRBV29-1
cdr3_length: 14
j_call: TRBJ2-5
clone_size: NA

cdr3_nt: TGCAGTGCTAGTGGGGCGAATGAGCAGTTCTTC
cdr3_aa: CSASGANEQFF
d_call: NA
v_call: TRBV20-1
cdr3_length: 11
j_call: TRBJ2-1
clone_size: NA

cdr3_nt: TGTGCCAGCAGCGCCTTTCCAGGGGCTGCTGGAAACACCATATATTTT
cdr3_aa: CASSAFPGAAGNTIYF
d_call: NA
v_call: TRBV7-2
cdr3_length: 16
j_call: TRBJ1-3
clone_size: medium-sized

cdr3_nt: TGCGCCAGCAGTCAATCGAGGAGTCGACCCTATGGCTACACCTTC
cdr3_aa: CASSQSRSRPYGYTF
d_call: NA
v_call: TRBV23-1
cdr3_length: 15
j_call: TRBJ1-2
clone_size: NA

cdr3_nt: TGCAGCGCCACCCGGACAGGGTCCTACGAGCAGTACTTC
cdr3_aa: CSATRTGSYEQYF
d_call: TRBD1
v_call: TRBV29-1
cdr3_length: 13
j_call: TRBJ2-7
clone_size: NA

cdr3_nt: TGTGCCAGCTCGCCTAGCTCCTACGAGCAGTACTTC
cdr3_aa: CASSPSSYEQYF
d_call: NA
v_call: TRBV18
cdr3_length: 12
j_call: TRBJ2-7
clone_size: NA

cdr3_nt: TGCAGCGTTGAAGGATCCGGGACAGAGGCTTTCTTT
cdr3_aa: CSVEGSGTEAFF
d_call: TRBD1
v_call: TRBV29-1
cdr3_length: 12
j_call: TRBJ1-1
clone_size: NA

cdr3_nt: TGCGCCAGCAGCTTGGCGCCTAGCGGTGCCTACGAGCAGTACTTC
cdr3_aa: CASSLAPSGAYEQYF
d_call: TRBD2
v_call: TRBV5-1
cdr3_length: 15
j_call: TRBJ2-7
clone_size: NA

cdr3_nt: TGTGCCAGCCCCGGAGGGACAGCAAACAATGAGCAGTTCTTC
cdr3_aa: CASPGGTANNEQFF
d_call: NA
v_call: TRBV2
cdr3_length: 14
j_call: TRBJ2-1
clone_size: NA

cdr3_nt: TGCAGCGCTACGACTGATTTCGGCAATCAGCCCCAGCATTTT
cdr3_aa: CSATTDFGNQPQHF
d_call: NA
v_call: TRBV29-1
cdr3_length: 14
j_call: TRBJ1-5
clone_size: NA

cdr3_nt: TGCAGCGTTATACGAGGGGCAGAGGAGCAGTACTTC
cdr3_aa: CSVIRGAEEQYF
d_call: NA
v_call: TRBV29-1
cdr3_length: 12
j_call: TRBJ2-7
clone_size: few

cdr3_nt: TGTGCCTGGAGTGGGCATTTCTATGGCTACACCTTC
cdr3_aa: CAWSGHFYGYTF
d_call: NA
v_call: TRBV30
cdr3_length: 12
j_call: TRBJ1-2
clone_size: NA

cdr3_nt: TGCAGCGTTGGAACACGACTAGCGGGAAAAGGCGAGCAGTACTTC
cdr3_aa: CSVGTRLAGKGEQYF
d_call: TRBD2
v_call: TRBV29-1
cdr3_length: 15
j_call: TRBJ2-7
clone_size: NA

cdr3_nt: TGTGCCAGTAGTGGAGTCGTCGGGGGGACAGGGCATCCTAGCACAGATACGCAGTATTTT
cdr3_aa: CASSGVVGGTGHPSTDTQYF
d_call: TRBD1
v_call: TRBV19
cdr3_length: 20
j_call: TRBJ2-3
clone_size: NA

cdr3_nt: TGTGCCAGCAGCTCGGGGACTAGCGGGATGGATGAGCAGTTCTTC
cdr3_aa: CASSSGTSGMDEQFF
d_call: TRBD2
v_call: TRBV5-6
cdr3_length: 15
j_call: TRBJ2-1
clone_size: few

cdr3_nt: TGCGCCAGCAGCTTGGACTCCTACAATGAGCAGTTCTTC
cdr3_aa: CASSLDSYNEQFF
d_call: NA
v_call: TRBV5-1
cdr3_length: 13
j_call: TRBJ2-1
clone_size: NA

cdr3_nt: TGCAGCGTTGTCCGGGAAGGCGGCGGCTACACCTTC
cdr3_aa: CSVVREGGGYTF
d_call: NA
v_call: TRBV29-1
cdr3_length: 12
j_call: TRBJ1-2
clone_size: NA

cdr3_nt: TGCAGCGTTGTGTCCGGGGGCTACGAGCAGTACTTC
cdr3_aa: CSVVSGGYEQYF
d_call: NA
v_call: TRBV29-1
cdr3_length: 12
j_call: TRBJ2-7
clone_size: few

cdr3_nt: TGCGCCAGCAGCCTCGGACAGGGGGCTTACAATGAGCAGTTCTTC
cdr3_aa: CASSLGQGAYNEQFF
d_call: TRBD1
v_call: TRBV5-1
cdr3_length: 15
j_call: TRBJ2-1
clone_size: NA

cdr3_nt: TGCAGTGCTAGGATAATTGAGCAGTTCTTC
cdr3_aa: CSARIIEQFF
d_call: NA
v_call: TRBV20-1
cdr3_length: 10
j_call: TRBJ2-1
clone_size: NA

cdr3_nt: TGCAGCGTTGAACTTTCCGGGACTAGCGGGAGCTACGAGCAGTACTTC
cdr3_aa: CSVELSGTSGSYEQYF
d_call: TRBD2
v_call: TRBV29-1
cdr3_length: 16
j_call: TRBJ2-7
clone_size: NA

cdr3_nt: TGTGCCAGCAGTAAGAGCCTGGAGACCCAGTACTTC
cdr3_aa: CASSKSLETQYF
d_call: NA
v_call: TRBV28
cdr3_length: 12
j_call: TRBJ2-5
clone_size: NA

cdr3_nt: TGTGCCTGGACGGGGACAGGGCGCTACGAGCAGTACTTC
cdr3_aa: CAWTGTGRYEQYF
d_call: TRBD1
v_call: TRBV30
cdr3_length: 13
j_call: TRBJ2-7
clone_size: NA

cdr3_nt: TGTGCCTGGAGAGGTTCAGGGGGGGTTGGTACTGAAGCTTTCTTT
cdr3_aa: CAWRGSGGVGTEAFF
d_call: TRBD1
v_call: TRBV30
cdr3_length: 15
j_call: TRBJ1-1
clone_size: NA

cdr3_nt: TGTGCCAGCAGGGACTCTGGGGCCAACGTCCTGACTTTC
cdr3_aa: CASRDSGANVLTF
d_call: NA
v_call: TRBV7-2
cdr3_length: 13
j_call: TRBJ2-6
clone_size: many

cdr3_nt: TGTGCCAGCACCCTAACCCGTGAACATACGCAGTATTTT
cdr3_aa: CASTLTREHTQYF
d_call: NA
v_call: TRBV6-5
cdr3_length: 13
j_call: TRBJ2-3
clone_size: NA

cdr3_nt: TGTGCCAGCAGTGGTACTAGCGGTTCATTAGATACGCAGTATTTT
cdr3_aa: CASSGTSGSLDTQYF
d_call: TRBD2
v_call: TRBV2
cdr3_length: 15
j_call: TRBJ2-3
clone_size: NA

cdr3_nt: TGCAGCGTTAACGCACAGGGGTTAGATACGCAGTATTTT
cdr3_aa: CSVNAQGLDTQYF
d_call: TRBD1
v_call: TRBV29-1
cdr3_length: 13
j_call: TRBJ2-3
clone_size: few

cdr3_nt: TGTGCCTGGAGTATCGGACGAACCACCGGGGAGCTGTTTTTT
cdr3_aa: CAWSIGRTTGELFF
d_call: NA
v_call: TRBV30
cdr3_length: 14
j_call: TRBJ2-2
clone_size: NA

cdr3_nt: TGTGCCAGTAGTGCAAGCCCGGGGCAAGAGACCCAGTACTTC
cdr3_aa: CASSASPGQETQYF
d_call: NA
v_call: TRBV19
cdr3_length: 14
j_call: TRBJ2-5
clone_size: few

cdr3_nt: TGTGCCAGCAGGGGGCCGGGAGGGAGAGATGAGCAGTTCTTC
cdr3_aa: CASRGPGGRDEQFF
d_call: TRBD2
v_call: TRBV28
cdr3_length: 14
j_call: TRBJ2-1
clone_size: few

cdr3_nt: TGCAGCGTTGAGAAGGGTGGTGAGACCCAGTACTTC
cdr3_aa: CSVEKGGETQYF
d_call: NA
v_call: TRBV29-1
cdr3_length: 12
j_call: TRBJ2-5
clone_size: few

cdr3_nt: TGCAGCGTTGGGGGGCGGCGGGAGCAGTACTTC
cdr3_aa: CSVGGRREQYF
d_call: NA
v_call: TRBV29-1
cdr3_length: 11
j_call: TRBJ2-7
clone_size: NA

cdr3_nt: TGTGCCAGCAAGACAGGGGGCTACAATGAGCAGTTCTTC
cdr3_aa: CASKTGGYNEQFF
d_call: TRBD1
v_call: TRBV9
cdr3_length: 13
j_call: TRBJ2-1
clone_size: NA

cdr3_nt: TGTGCCAGCAGCAACTCCAGGGCCACCTACGAGCAGTACTTC
cdr3_aa: CASSNSRATYEQYF
d_call: NA
v_call: TRBV13
cdr3_length: 14
j_call: TRBJ2-7
clone_size: NA

cdr3_nt: TGCAGCGTCGCCCCGCTAGCGGCGTCCACAGATACGCAGTATTTT
cdr3_aa: CSVAPLAASTDTQYF
d_call: TRBD2
v_call: TRBV29-1
cdr3_length: 15
j_call: TRBJ2-3
clone_size: NA

cdr3_nt: TGTGCCAGCACCTCCTCCGGCTCTGAAAAACTGTTTTTT
cdr3_aa: CASTSSGSEKLFF
d_call: NA
v_call: TRBV7-9
cdr3_length: 13
j_call: TRBJ1-4
clone_size: few

cdr3_nt: TGTGCCAGCAGAGGGAACTCCTACGAGCAGTACTTC
cdr3_aa: CASRGNSYEQYF
d_call: NA
v_call: TRBV28
cdr3_length: 12
j_call: TRBJ2-7
clone_size: NA

cdr3_nt: TGCAGCGTTGCTGGCAGCCTCTCCGCCGGGGAGCTGTTTTTT
cdr3_aa: CSVAGSLSAGELFF
d_call: NA
v_call: TRBV29-1
cdr3_length: 14
j_call: TRBJ2-2
clone_size: few

cdr3_nt: TGTGCCAGCAGGGGGGTCCGCCACGAGCAGTACTTC
cdr3_aa: CASRGVRHEQYF
d_call: NA
v_call: TRBV28
cdr3_length: 12
j_call: TRBJ2-7
clone_size: few

cdr3_nt: TGTGCCAGCAGCCTGCAGAACTCTGGGGCCAACGTCCTGACTTTC
cdr3_aa: CASSLQNSGANVLTF
d_call: NA
v_call: TRBV5-4
cdr3_length: 15
j_call: TRBJ2-6
clone_size: NA

cdr3_nt: TGCAGCGTTGGTGGTCGGAGTCAAGCCTTTGGCTACACCTTC
cdr3_aa: CSVGGRSQAFGYTF
d_call: NA
v_call: TRBV29-1
cdr3_length: 14
j_call: TRBJ1-2
clone_size: NA

cdr3_nt: TGTGCCAGCTGGGATGCTGGACAGGGGGAGACCCAGTACTTC
cdr3_aa: CASWDAGQGETQYF
d_call: TRBD1
v_call: TRBV28
cdr3_length: 14
j_call: TRBJ2-5
clone_size: NA

cdr3_nt: TGTGCCTGGCGGGACAGACCTAACTATGGCTACACCTTC
cdr3_aa: CAWRDRPNYGYTF
d_call: TRBD1
v_call: TRBV30
cdr3_length: 13
j_call: TRBJ1-2
clone_size: NA

cdr3_nt: TGTGCCAGCAGTGATAATCCCAATGAGCAGTTCTTC
cdr3_aa: CASSDNPNEQFF
d_call: NA
v_call: TRBV2
cdr3_length: 12
j_call: TRBJ2-1
clone_size: NA

cdr3_nt: TGTGCCTGGAGAAGAAGCGGGGCAAACGAGCAGTACTTC
cdr3_aa: CAWRRSGANEQYF
d_call: TRBD2
v_call: TRBV30
cdr3_length: 13
j_call: TRBJ2-7
clone_size: NA